This TCR beta chain came from a study of T cell responses to AZD1222 COVID-19 vaccine. Study observations and caveats: Spike as a whole was targeted by vaccine-associated CD4 TCRs, dominant at 160-218 and 743-854. The reported proportion of spike-specific TCRs targeting unmutated variant regions was nearly half. Receipt of two AZD1222 doses was followed by a rise in Spike-specific TCR breadth and depth.

About this clone itself: Its matching antigen is unknown.

The data were produced by immunoSEQ multiplex PCR, yet TCRdb's version contains in-frame clones alone and is incomplete. The table shows 150,000 to 170,000 clones, with approximately 87% occurring only once. Trimming shortened V by 7 bases and J by 1 base, and 15 bases separated the two germline ends. Germline V CDR1 and CDR2: SNHLY, FYNNEI. The CDR3 sequence is 15 residues long. This receptor was obtained from an adult in good health. The starting material was peripheral blood, obtained on day 0 of MenACWY control vaccination. The chain employs TRBV2 and TRBJ2-3, with D possibly being TRBD2 (6 bases). CDR3 DNA: TGTGCCAGCATAGGTGCGGGGCGGGGCACAGATACGCAGTATTTT. Translated, it gives CASIGAGRGTDTQYF.